This is a list of T cell receptor beta chains from one sample in a study of T-cell reconstitution after alpha-beta-depleted transplantation in children. TCRdb reanalysed the PCR reads using MiXCR and keeps one entry per CDR3 protein. The sample carries around 380,000 distinct CDR3 sequences, around 9.9% recorded once. This specimen was PBMCs from the stem cell graft donor, taken from the stem cell graft. The receptor source for this set is a human donor who donated a stem cell graft to a child with acute myeloid leukemia. CDR3s include the opening cysteine and the closing phenylalanine or tryptophan. Fields, in order: V gene, clone size, J gene, D gene, CDR3 protein, CDR3 DNA. D genes are given only for firm matches. Size values are once, few and many counts, or a class for expanded clones, and some rows have none.

v_gene: TRBV11-1; abundance: .; j_gene: TRBJ1-1; d_gene: .; CDR3aa: CASSLRAQRNTEAFF; CDR3nt: TGTGCCAGCAGCTTACGAGCCCAACGGAACACTGAAGCTTTCTTT
v_gene: TRBV27; abundance: once; j_gene: TRBJ2-3; d_gene: .; CDR3aa: CASSLSFADTQYF; CDR3nt: TGTGCCAGCAGTTTATCTTTCGCAGATACGCAGTATTTT
v_gene: TRBV3-1; abundance: .; j_gene: TRBJ2-3; d_gene: TRBD2; CDR3aa: CASSQVTGGQADTQYF; CDR3nt: TGTGCCAGCAGCCAAGTCACGGGGGGTCAAGCAGATACGCAGTATTTT
v_gene: TRBV20-1; abundance: .; j_gene: TRBJ1-5; d_gene: TRBD1; CDR3aa: CSAVGFGGTGDQPQHF; CDR3nt: TGCAGTGCGGTGGGATTTGGCGGGACAGGGGATCAGCCCCAGCATTTT
v_gene: TRBV6-1; abundance: many; j_gene: TRBJ2-1; d_gene: .; CDR3aa: CASSKTPTSYNEQFF; CDR3nt: TGTGCCAGCAGCAAAACTCCTACCTCCTACAATGAGCAGTTCTTC
v_gene: TRBV29-1; abundance: few; j_gene: TRBJ1-2; d_gene: .; CDR3aa: CSVESQGSNYGYTF; CDR3nt: TGCAGCGTTGAATCCCAGGGCTCCAACTATGGCTACACCTTC
v_gene: TRBV20-1; abundance: .; j_gene: TRBJ1-6; d_gene: .; CDR3aa: CSARILGFDNSPLHF; CDR3nt: TGCAGTGCTAGAATCCTTGGGTTCGATAATTCACCCCTCCACTTT
v_gene: TRBV6-5; abundance: .; j_gene: TRBJ1-2; d_gene: .; CDR3aa: CASRNEANYGYTF; CDR3nt: TGTGCCAGCAGAAACGAAGCGAACTATGGCTACACCTTC
v_gene: TRBV7-2; abundance: many; j_gene: TRBJ2-5; d_gene: .; CDR3aa: CASSLVAGGLETQYF; CDR3nt: TGTGCCAGCAGCTTAGTGGCAGGGGGGTTGGAGACCCAGTACTTC
v_gene: TRBV5-1; abundance: .; j_gene: TRBJ2-1; d_gene: .; CDR3aa: CASSLGTISNEQFF; CDR3nt: TGCGCCAGCAGCTTGGGGACAATAAGCAATGAGCAGTTCTTC
v_gene: TRBV10-2; abundance: few; j_gene: TRBJ2-3; d_gene: TRBD2; CDR3aa: CASSVAGGPDTQYF; CDR3nt: TGCGCCAGCAGTGTAGCGGGGGGGCCGGATACGCAGTATTTT
v_gene: TRBV4-2; abundance: .; j_gene: TRBJ2-5; d_gene: TRBD2; CDR3aa: CASSPRGGPETQYF; CDR3nt: TGTGCCAGCAGCCCTCGGGGGGGTCCAGAGACCCAGTACTTC
v_gene: TRBV24-1; abundance: .; j_gene: TRBJ1-1; d_gene: TRBD1; CDR3aa: CATSLRGTFEAFF; CDR3nt: TGTGCCACCAGCCTCAGGGGGACCTTCGAAGCTTTCTTT
v_gene: TRBV20-1; abundance: many; j_gene: TRBJ2-3; d_gene: .; CDR3aa: CSARDMGSGDTQYF; CDR3nt: TGCAGTGCTAGAGATATGGGGTCGGGAGATACGCAGTATTTT
v_gene: TRBV5-1; abundance: .; j_gene: TRBJ1-4; d_gene: .; CDR3aa: CASSPRGAHNEKLFF; CDR3nt: TGCGCCAGCAGCCCCCGCGGGGCCCATAATGAAAAACTGTTTTTT
v_gene: TRBV12-3/TRBV12-4; abundance: .; j_gene: TRBJ1-6; d_gene: .; CDR3aa: CASSFHLGLENSPLHF; CDR3nt: TGTGCCAGCAGTTTTCATCTAGGGCTTGAGAATTCACCCCTCCACTTT
v_gene: TRBV12-5; abundance: .; j_gene: TRBJ2-7; d_gene: TRBD2; CDR3aa: CASGLIAGAWLGEQYF; CDR3nt: TGTGCTAGTGGTTTGATAGCGGGAGCTTGGTTGGGAGAGCAGTACTTC
v_gene: TRBV20-1; abundance: few; j_gene: TRBJ2-3; d_gene: .; CDR3aa: CSASRGLADTQYF; CDR3nt: TGCAGTGCTAGTCGGGGCCTAGCGGATACGCAGTATTTT
v_gene: TRBV12-3/TRBV12-4; abundance: .; j_gene: TRBJ1-5; d_gene: .; CDR3aa: CASSLERGQPQHF; CDR3nt: TGTGCCAGCAGTTTAGAAAGGGGTCAGCCCCAGCATTTT
v_gene: TRBV4-1; abundance: many; j_gene: TRBJ2-2; d_gene: TRBD2; CDR3aa: CASSPGTSGGAGITGELFF; CDR3nt: TGCGCCAGCAGCCCGGGGACTAGCGGGGGGGCCGGAATCACCGGGGAGCTGTTTTTT
v_gene: TRBV20-1; abundance: few; j_gene: TRBJ1-1; d_gene: .; CDR3aa: CSARPPRGNTEAFF; CDR3nt: TGCAGTGCTAGACCTCCCCGAGGGAACACTGAAGCTTTCTTT
v_gene: TRBV7-9; abundance: .; j_gene: TRBJ2-7; d_gene: .; CDR3aa: CASSWEGGRTYEQYF; CDR3nt: TGTGCCAGCAGCTGGGAGGGGGGCCGCACCTACGAGCAGTACTTC
v_gene: TRBV12-3/TRBV12-4; abundance: .; j_gene: TRBJ2-3; d_gene: .; CDR3aa: CASREGGLTDTQYF; CDR3nt: TGTGCCAGCCGTGAGGGGGGCTTAACAGATACGCAGTATTTT
v_gene: TRBV15; abundance: few; j_gene: TRBJ2-5; d_gene: .; CDR3aa: CATSRDTNQETQYF; CDR3nt: TGTGCCACCAGCAGAGATACAAACCAAGAGACCCAGTACTTC
v_gene: TRBV6-1; abundance: .; j_gene: TRBJ2-7; d_gene: .; CDR3aa: CASTPWQNEQYF; CDR3nt: TGTGCCAGCACCCCCTGGCAGAACGAGCAGTACTTC
v_gene: TRBV5-5; abundance: few; j_gene: TRBJ1-5; d_gene: .; CDR3aa: CASSPSGRSNQPQHF; CDR3nt: TGTGCCAGCAGCCCCTCGGGCCGAAGCAATCAGCCCCAGCATTTT
v_gene: TRBV5-1; abundance: many; j_gene: TRBJ2-2; d_gene: .; CDR3aa: CASSLGGAGELFF; CDR3nt: TGCGCCAGCAGCTTGGGGGGGGCCGGGGAGCTGTTTTTT
v_gene: TRBV15; abundance: .; j_gene: TRBJ2-3; d_gene: TRBD2; CDR3aa: CATSPRRAGVITDTQYF; CDR3nt: TGTGCCACCAGCCCCCGACGGGCGGGGGTGATCACAGATACGCAGTATTTT
v_gene: TRBV7-2; abundance: .; j_gene: TRBJ2-6; d_gene: .; CDR3aa: CASSFSGGTPGANGLTF; CDR3nt: TGTGCCAGCAGCTTTTCGGGGGGCACACCTGGGGCCAACGGCCTGACTTTC
v_gene: TRBV5-4; abundance: many; j_gene: TRBJ1-6; d_gene: .; CDR3aa: CASSLTPGAYNSPLHF; CDR3nt: TGTGCCAGCAGCTTAACGCCAGGGGCTTATAATTCACCCCTCCACTTT
v_gene: TRBV15; abundance: many; j_gene: TRBJ2-1; d_gene: .; CDR3aa: CATSRDAYSYNEQFF; CDR3nt: TGTGCCACCAGCAGAGACGCTTACTCCTACAATGAGCAGTTCTTC
v_gene: TRBV4-2; abundance: many; j_gene: TRBJ2-1; d_gene: TRBD2; CDR3aa: CASSLSGLAGNNEQFF; CDR3nt: TGTGCCAGCAGCCTCTCGGGACTAGCGGGGAATAATGAGCAGTTCTTC
v_gene: TRBV25-1; abundance: .; j_gene: TRBJ2-5; d_gene: .; CDR3aa: CASSEARGAAETQYF; CDR3nt: TGTGCCAGCAGTGAAGCGAGAGGGGCGGCAGAGACCCAGTACTTC
v_gene: TRBV11-1; abundance: many; j_gene: TRBJ2-1; d_gene: TRBD2; CDR3aa: CASSLGANSGGSYNEQFF; CDR3nt: TGTGCCAGCAGCTTAGGGGCGAACAGCGGGGGGTCCTACAATGAGCAGTTCTTC
v_gene: TRBV5-4; abundance: few; j_gene: TRBJ2-2; d_gene: .; CDR3aa: CASSPHRTGRGTGELFF; CDR3nt: TGTGCCAGCAGCCCTCACCGGACGGGCCGGGGCACCGGGGAGCTGTTTTTT
v_gene: TRBV29-1; abundance: .; j_gene: TRBJ2-1; d_gene: TRBD2; CDR3aa: CSVETGLAGANYNDQFF; CDR3nt: TGCAGCGTTGAAACAGGACTAGCGGGAGCTAACTACAATGACCAGTTCTTC
v_gene: TRBV4-3; abundance: many; j_gene: TRBJ2-5; d_gene: TRBD2; CDR3aa: CASSPAGFKETQYF; CDR3nt: TGCGCCAGCAGCCCAGCGGGATTTAAAGAGACCCAGTACTTC
v_gene: TRBV29-1; abundance: .; j_gene: TRBJ1-2; d_gene: .; CDR3aa: CSVEDPWGLHGYTF; CDR3nt: TGCAGCGTTGAAGATCCGTGGGGGTTGCATGGCTACACCTTC
v_gene: TRBV4-1; abundance: .; j_gene: TRBJ1-5; d_gene: .; CDR3aa: CASSQVSPGWEPQHF; CDR3nt: TGCGCCAGCAGCCAAGTCTCTCCCGGGTGGGAGCCCCAGCATTTT
v_gene: TRBV7-9; abundance: .; j_gene: TRBJ2-2; d_gene: .; CDR3aa: CARLLPTGELFF; CDR3nt: TGTGCCAGGCTCTTACCTACCGGGGAGCTGTTTTTT
v_gene: TRBV29-1; abundance: few; j_gene: TRBJ2-7; d_gene: .; CDR3aa: CSVEGAAQGQTYEQYF; CDR3nt: TGCAGCGTTGAAGGCGCCGCCCAGGGCCAGACCTACGAGCAGTACTTC
v_gene: TRBV5-6; abundance: .; j_gene: TRBJ2-1; d_gene: .; CDR3aa: CASSSGAISYNEQFF; CDR3nt: TGTGCCAGCAGCTCAGGGGCCATCTCCTACAATGAGCAGTTCTTC
v_gene: TRBV6-6; abundance: .; j_gene: TRBJ2-7; d_gene: .; CDR3aa: CASNQGEAYEQYF; CDR3nt: TGTGCCAGCAATCAGGGGGAGGCCTACGAGCAGTACTTC
v_gene: TRBV11-2; abundance: few; j_gene: TRBJ2-4; d_gene: .; CDR3aa: CASRRDSKLAKNIQYF; CDR3nt: TGTGCCAGCAGACGTGACAGTAAACTAGCCAAAAACATTCAGTACTTC
v_gene: TRBV7-9; abundance: .; j_gene: TRBJ2-7; d_gene: .; CDR3aa: CASGAGSVYLEQYF; CDR3nt: TGTGCCAGCGGCGCCGGGAGTGTTTACCTCGAGCAGTACTTC
v_gene: TRBV15; abundance: few; j_gene: TRBJ2-5; d_gene: .; CDR3aa: CATSTDPGRQKETQYF; CDR3nt: TGTGCCACCAGCACAGATCCGGGACGGCAAAAAGAGACCCAGTACTTC
v_gene: TRBV19; abundance: few; j_gene: TRBJ2-1; d_gene: TRBD2; CDR3aa: CASREGGSWANEQFF; CDR3nt: TGTGCCAGCCGAGAGGGAGGGAGTTGGGCTAATGAGCAGTTCTTC
v_gene: TRBV7-2; abundance: .; j_gene: TRBJ2-1; d_gene: TRBD1; CDR3aa: CASSLEGQGTGEQFF; CDR3nt: TGTGCCAGCAGCTTAGAGGGACAGGGGACGGGGGAGCAGTTCTTC
v_gene: TRBV5-1; abundance: .; j_gene: TRBJ2-5; d_gene: TRBD1; CDR3aa: CASSLDRGRQETQYF; CDR3nt: TGCGCCAGCAGCTTGGACAGGGGTAGACAAGAGACCCAGTACTTC
v_gene: TRBV14; abundance: .; j_gene: TRBJ2-3; d_gene: TRBD2; CDR3aa: CASSQDPAGVSTDTQYF; CDR3nt: TGTGCCAGCAGCCAAGATCCAGCGGGGGTGAGCACAGATACGCAGTATTTT
v_gene: TRBV28; abundance: many; j_gene: TRBJ1-3; d_gene: .; CDR3aa: CASNPGGFGTGNTIYF; CDR3nt: TGTGCCAGCAACCCGGGGGGGTTCGGGACTGGAAACACCATATATTTT
v_gene: TRBV2; abundance: .; j_gene: TRBJ2-5; d_gene: .; CDR3aa: CASSEPRGQETQYF; CDR3nt: TGTGCCAGCAGTGAACCGAGGGGACAAGAGACCCAGTACTTC
v_gene: TRBV29-1; abundance: .; j_gene: TRBJ2-5; d_gene: TRBD1; CDR3aa: CSGAKTGGRETQYF; CDR3nt: TGCAGCGGAGCAAAAACAGGGGGCCGAGAGACCCAGTACTTC
v_gene: TRBV7-8; abundance: few; j_gene: TRBJ2-3; d_gene: TRBD1; CDR3aa: CASSSPRTGSTDTQYF; CDR3nt: TGTGCCAGCAGCTCTCCACGGACAGGGAGCACAGATACGCAGTATTTT
v_gene: TRBV2; abundance: .; j_gene: TRBJ2-3; d_gene: .; CDR3aa: CASSEGVRDTQYF; CDR3nt: TGTGCCAGCAGTGAAGGTGTTAGGGATACGCAGTATTTT
v_gene: TRBV20-1; abundance: few; j_gene: TRBJ1-2; d_gene: .; CDR3aa: CSARDMGLGYTF; CDR3nt: TGCAGTGCTAGAGACATGGGTTTAGGCTACACCTTC
v_gene: TRBV10-1; abundance: .; j_gene: TRBJ2-7; d_gene: TRBD2; CDR3aa: CASRVGTSTLYEQYF; CDR3nt: TGCGCCAGCAGAGTCGGGACTAGTACTCTCTACGAGCAGTACTTC
v_gene: TRBV6-1; abundance: .; j_gene: TRBJ1-6; d_gene: .; CDR3aa: CASSGGRGGLGSPLHF; CDR3nt: TGTGCCAGCAGTGGCGGGAGGGGGGGCTTGGGGTCACCCCTCCACTTT
v_gene: TRBV12-3/TRBV12-4; abundance: few; j_gene: TRBJ1-2; d_gene: .; CDR3aa: CASSLNNMDYGYTF; CDR3nt: TGTGCCAGCAGTTTAAACAACATGGACTATGGCTACACCTTC
v_gene: TRBV6-1; abundance: .; j_gene: TRBJ1-2; d_gene: TRBD1; CDR3aa: CASRQGRWTGVGYTF; CDR3nt: TGTGCCAGCAGACAAGGTCGTTGGACAGGGGTCGGCTACACCTTC